There are a few counts of the clone carrying this TCR beta chain. What it binds is unknown. This record comes from a study of cytomegalovirus exposure and HLA in healthy donors. General study findings and limits: Reported performance of the classifier showed diagnosis of cytomegalovirus status with high specificity and sensitivity. A cluster of highly shared sequence variants was likely a sequencing artifact. In a later analysis, TCR beta V- and J-gene trimming showed a link to a missense DCLRE1C variant.

60 Vbeta and 13 Jbeta primers were used in PCR. TCRdb's table, derived via immunoSEQ multiplex PCR, lists solely in-frame clones and lacks some. Of under 90,000 clones listed, more than 75% are singletons. The germline V gene has CDR1 SGHTS and CDR2 YDEGEE. Losses at the gene ends were 4 bases for V and 5 bases for J; bases not matched to a gene: 7. The CDR3 has 16 residues. This TCR was sampled from a man between 35 and 55 years old in good health and CMV-seronegative. The material sequenced was PBMCs. The V and J genes are TRBV5-8 and TRBJ2-1; 12 nucleotides align to TRBD1. The CDR3 spells CASSRLGQGANNEQFF. The CDR3 DNA reads TGTGCCAGCAGCCGCCTGGGACAGGGGGCGAACAATGAGCAGTTCTTC.